The clone carrying this T cell receptor (beta chain) was seen a few times. Its cognate antigen is unknown. Sequencing used cDNA as its template, made by extracting RNA and reverse transcribing it. Sequencing used immunoSEQ multiplex PCR; TCRdb keeps in-frame clones, though not all of them. The sample has 210,000 or so clones, around 65% seen once. The data stem from a study of CD8+ T cells in alopecia areata. The treatment here: oral pan-JAK inhibitor, 5-10 mg twice daily. There are 15 residues in the CDR3. CDR1 and CDR2 (germline): SGHDN, FVKESK. Trimming pared 1 base from V and 7 bases from J, leaving 13 bases between. Study observations and caveats: Scalp specimens additionally yield sequences from normal skin's resident alphabeta T cells.

The chain employs TRBV14 and TRBJ2-2; possible D gene TRBD1, 5 bases. The sequence derives from a human donor with alopecia areata. The specimen was CD4+ T cells sorted from blood, collected around week 44, from a patient treated with tofacitinib. The CDR3 here is CASSQALGASGELFF. CDR3 nucleotide sequence: TGTGCCAGCAGCCAAGCTTTAGGGGCGAGCGGGGAGCTGTTTTTT.